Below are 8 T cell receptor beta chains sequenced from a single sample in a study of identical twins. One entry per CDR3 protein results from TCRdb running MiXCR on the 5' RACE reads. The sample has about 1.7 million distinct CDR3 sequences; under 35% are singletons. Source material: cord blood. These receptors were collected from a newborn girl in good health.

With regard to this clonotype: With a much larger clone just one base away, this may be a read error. CDR3 sequence reads: CASSYSGQDGYTF. The CDR3 DNA is TGTGCCAGCAGTTACTCGGGACAGGATGGCTACACCTTC. This chain uses TRBV6-6 with TRBJ1-2, with TRBD1 matching 8 bases. V shed 0 bases, J shed 6 bases, and the junction held 0 bases outside the gene matches. The CDR3 length is 13 residues. The germline CDR1 and CDR2 sequences are MNHNY and SVGAGI (reference sequence).

CDR3 region: CASTDGFGINGYTF. The CDR3 nucleotides are TGTGCCAGCACTGACGGGTTCGGAATCAATGGCTACACCTTC. This rearrangement joins TRBV6-2 or TRBV6-3 to TRBJ1-2, with D unresolved. This CDR3 has 14 residues. The ends were cut back, 7 bases at V and 6 bases at J, with 18 bases in the middle. Germline V CDR1 and CDR2: MNHEY, SVGEGT.

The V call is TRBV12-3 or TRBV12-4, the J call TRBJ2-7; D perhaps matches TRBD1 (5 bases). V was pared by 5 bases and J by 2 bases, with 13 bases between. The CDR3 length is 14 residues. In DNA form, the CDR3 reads TGTGCCAGCAGTACCTCCAGGGTTCCCTACGAGCAGTACTTC. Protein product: CASSTSRVPYEQYF.

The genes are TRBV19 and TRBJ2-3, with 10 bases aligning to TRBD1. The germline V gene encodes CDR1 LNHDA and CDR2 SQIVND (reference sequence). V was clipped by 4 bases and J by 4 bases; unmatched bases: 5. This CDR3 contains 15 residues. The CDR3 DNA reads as TGTGCCAGTAGTACGGGACAGGGGTCCTCAGATACGCAGTATTTT. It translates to CASSTGQGSSDTQYF.

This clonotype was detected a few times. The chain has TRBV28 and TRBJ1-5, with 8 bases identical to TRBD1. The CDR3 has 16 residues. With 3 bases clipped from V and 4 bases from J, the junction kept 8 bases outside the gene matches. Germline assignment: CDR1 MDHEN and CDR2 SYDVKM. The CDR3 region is CASSLWWTGTNQPQHF. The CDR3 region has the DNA TGTGCCAGCAGTTTGTGGTGGACAGGGACTAATCAGCCCCAGCATTTT.

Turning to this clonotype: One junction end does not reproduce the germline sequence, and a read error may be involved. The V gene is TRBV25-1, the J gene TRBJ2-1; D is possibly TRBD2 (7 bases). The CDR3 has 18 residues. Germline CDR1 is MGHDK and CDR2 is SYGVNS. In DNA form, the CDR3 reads TGTGCCTGCAGTGCCCGGAGGGGGAAAGGTTTAGGGAGGGATGAGCAGTTCTTC. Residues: CACSARRGKGLGRDEQFF.

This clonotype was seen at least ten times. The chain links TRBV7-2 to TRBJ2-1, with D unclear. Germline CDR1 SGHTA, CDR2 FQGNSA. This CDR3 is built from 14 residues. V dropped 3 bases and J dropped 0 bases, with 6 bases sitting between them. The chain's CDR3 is CASSFYSSYNEQFF. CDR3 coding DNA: TGTGCCAGCAGCTTTTACAGCTCCTACAATGAGCAGTTCTTC.

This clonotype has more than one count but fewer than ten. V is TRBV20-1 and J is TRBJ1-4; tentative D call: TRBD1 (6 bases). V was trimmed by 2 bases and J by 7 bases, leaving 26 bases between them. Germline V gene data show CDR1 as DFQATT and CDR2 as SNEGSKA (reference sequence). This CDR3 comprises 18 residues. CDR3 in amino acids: CSARPETGSRDFGEKLFF. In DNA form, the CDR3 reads TGCAGTGCTAGACCCGAGACAGGTAGCCGGGATTTCGGTGAAAAACTGTTTTTT.